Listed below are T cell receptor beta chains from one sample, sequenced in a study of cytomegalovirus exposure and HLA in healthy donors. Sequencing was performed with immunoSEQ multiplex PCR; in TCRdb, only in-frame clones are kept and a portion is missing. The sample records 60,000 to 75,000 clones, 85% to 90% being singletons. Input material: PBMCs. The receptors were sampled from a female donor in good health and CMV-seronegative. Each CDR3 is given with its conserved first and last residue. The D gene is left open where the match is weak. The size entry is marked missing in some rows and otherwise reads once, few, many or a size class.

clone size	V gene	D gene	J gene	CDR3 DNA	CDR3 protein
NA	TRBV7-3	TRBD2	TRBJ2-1	TGTGCCAGCAGCCCCGGGACTAGCGGCAAGGGGCAGTTCTTC	CASSPGTSGKGQFF
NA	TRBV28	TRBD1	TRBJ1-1	TGTGCCAGCAGGGAGGGACAGACGAACACTGAAGCTTTCTTT	CASREGQTNTEAFF
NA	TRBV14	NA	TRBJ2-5	TGTGCCAGCAGCTATTTGACTAGTTCGGAGACCCAGTACTTC	CASSYLTSSETQYF
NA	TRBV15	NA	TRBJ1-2	TGTGCCACCAGCGGATGGCCACAGGGATTTACCTATGGCTACACCTTC	CATSGWPQGFTYGYTF
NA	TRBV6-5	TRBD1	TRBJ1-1	TGTGCCAGCAGCCCGAACAGGGGAGGTCACACTGAAGCTTTCTTT	CASSPNRGGHTEAFF
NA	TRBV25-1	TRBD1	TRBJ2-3	TGTGCCAGCAGTGACGACTCCTGGGGGACAGGGGGCTCGAATACGCAGTATTTT	CASSDDSWGTGGSNTQYF
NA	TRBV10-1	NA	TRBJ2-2	TGCGCCAGCAGTGACTTTGGGGAGCTGTTTTTT	CASSDFGELFF
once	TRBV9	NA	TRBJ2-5	TGTGCCAGCAGCGTCGGTATCCAAGAGACCCAGTACTTC	CASSVGIQETQYF
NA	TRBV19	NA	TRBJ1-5	TGTGCCAGTAGTATATGGCAGGACAGACTTCATTTT	CASSIWQDRLHF
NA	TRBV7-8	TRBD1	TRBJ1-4	TGTGCCAGCAGCTTGGACAGGGGCAATGAAAAACTGTTTTTT	CASSLDRGNEKLFF
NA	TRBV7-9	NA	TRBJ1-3	TGTGCCAGCACCCTTGGGGGCCTAACTGGAAACACCATATATTTT	CASTLGGLTGNTIYF
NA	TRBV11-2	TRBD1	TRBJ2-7	TGTGCCAGCAGCTTAACGGGACAGGCTGAATACGAGCAGTACTTC	CASSLTGQAEYEQYF
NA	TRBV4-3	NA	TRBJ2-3	TGCGCCAGCAGCCAAGATCAGCCAGCGGTCACAGATACGCAGTATTTT	CASSQDQPAVTDTQYF
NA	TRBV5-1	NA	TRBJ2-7	TGCGCCAGCAGCTTGGGCTCGAACTACGAGCAGTACTTC	CASSLGSNYEQYF
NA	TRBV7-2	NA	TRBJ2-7	TGTGCCAGCAGCCCCGCCTACGAGCAGTACTTC	CASSPAYEQYF
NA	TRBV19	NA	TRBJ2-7	TGTGCCAGTAGTATTGGACGGGGTTTATACGAGCAGTACTTC	CASSIGRGLYEQYF
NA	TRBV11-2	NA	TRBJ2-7	TGTGCCAGCAGCTTAGTACCAGGGGCCTACGAGCAGTACTTC	CASSLVPGAYEQYF
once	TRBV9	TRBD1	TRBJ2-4	TGTGCCAGCAGCCCCCAGGACAGGCGGTCCAACATTCAGTACTTC	CASSPQDRRSNIQYF
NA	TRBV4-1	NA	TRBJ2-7	TGCGCCAGCAGCCACCTGGGGGCGTACGAGCAGTACTTC	CASSHLGAYEQYF
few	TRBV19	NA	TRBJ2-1	TGTGCCAGTAGTCCTAGTTACAATGAGCAGTTCTTC	CASSPSYNEQFF
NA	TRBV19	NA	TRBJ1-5	TGTGCCAGTAGCCGCGCGGGGGAGAATCAGCCCCAGCATTTT	CASSRAGENQPQHF
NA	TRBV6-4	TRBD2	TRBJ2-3	TGTGCCAGCAGTGACTCGGGGTCGGCGGGGAGGGGAGATACGCAGTATTTT	CASSDSGSAGRGDTQYF
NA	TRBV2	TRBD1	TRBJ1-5	TGTGCCAGCAGAGCCCTTGGACAGGGGGATAATCAGCCCCAGCATTTT	CASRALGQGDNQPQHF
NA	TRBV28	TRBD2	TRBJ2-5	TGTGCCAGCAGTTATAGCGGGCGAGAAGAGACCCAGTACTTC	CASSYSGREETQYF
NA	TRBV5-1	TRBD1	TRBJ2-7	TGCGCCAGCAGGGGGACAGGGTACCACGAGCAGTACTTC	CASRGTGYHEQYF
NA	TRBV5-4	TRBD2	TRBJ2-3	TGTGCCAGCAGCTTGGAGGAGCGGGGGGCTACAGATACGCAGTATTTT	CASSLEERGATDTQYF
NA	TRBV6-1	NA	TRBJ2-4	TGTGCCAGCAGTGACTTTCAGGACATCGGCCCCCAAAGAAACATTCAGTACTTC	CASSDFQDIGPQRNIQYF
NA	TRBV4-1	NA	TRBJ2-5	TGCGCCAGCAGCCAAGTGGGGGGACCACAAGAGACCCAGTACTTC	CASSQVGGPQETQYF
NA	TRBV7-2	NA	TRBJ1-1	TGTGCCAGCAGCTTACGACAGCCCACTGAAGCTTTCTTT	CASSLRQPTEAFF
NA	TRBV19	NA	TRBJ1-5	TGTGCCAGTAGTGCCCAAGTGGTAGGCAATCAGCCCCAGCATTTT	CASSAQVVGNQPQHF
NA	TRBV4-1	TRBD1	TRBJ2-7	TGCGCCAGCAGCCCTGGACAGGGCCCTACACGGGAGCAGTACTTC	CASSPGQGPTREQYF
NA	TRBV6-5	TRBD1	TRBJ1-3	TGTGCCAGCAGCCGCGGACAGGGCGGCGGAAACACCATATATTTT	CASSRGQGGGNTIYF
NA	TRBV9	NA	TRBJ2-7	TGTGCCAGCAGCGAAACTAGTAAGTCCTACGAGCAGTACTTC	CASSETSKSYEQYF
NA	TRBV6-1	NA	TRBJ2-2	TGTGCCAGCAAGGAGTTCGACACCGGGGAGCTGTTTTTT	CASKEFDTGELFF
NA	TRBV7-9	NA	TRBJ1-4	TGTGCCAGCAGCTTCGAGGGGGCTAATGAAAAACTGTTTTTT	CASSFEGANEKLFF
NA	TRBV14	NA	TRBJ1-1	TGTGCCAGCAGCCAAGATGGTATGCGAGGTACTGAAGCTTTCTTT	CASSQDGMRGTEAFF
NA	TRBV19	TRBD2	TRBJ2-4	TGTGCCAGTAGTACCGCAGCGGGAACAGGATACATTCAGTACTTC	CASSTAAGTGYIQYF
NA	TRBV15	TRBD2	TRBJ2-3	TGTGCCACCAGCATTATAGCGGGAGAAATAGATACGCAGTATTTT	CATSIIAGEIDTQYF
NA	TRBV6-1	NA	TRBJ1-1	TGTGCCAGCAGTCCCCCCGGACTGGGCGGTGAAGCTTTCTTT	CASSPPGLGGEAFF
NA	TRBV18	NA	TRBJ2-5	TGTGCCAGCTCATCGGACACCCAAGAGACCCAGTACTTC	CASSSDTQETQYF
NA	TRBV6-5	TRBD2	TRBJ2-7	TGTGCCAGTAAGACAAGCGGGGGAGGGTCCTACGAGCAGTACTTC	CASKTSGGGSYEQYF
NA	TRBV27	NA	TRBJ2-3	TGTGCCAGCCGAACGCCAGGGGTGGCAGATACGCAGTATTTT	CASRTPGVADTQYF
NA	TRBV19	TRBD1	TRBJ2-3	TGTGCCACTTGGACAGGGAGCACAGATACGCAGTATTTT	CATWTGSTDTQYF
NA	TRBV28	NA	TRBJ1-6	TGTGCCAGCAGTTCCGCGGGGAAACTTTCACCCCTCCACTTT	CASSSAGKLSPLHF
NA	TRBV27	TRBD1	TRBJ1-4	TGTGCCAGCAGTTCCAGGGGGTCAACTAATGAAAAACTGTTTTTT	CASSSRGSTNEKLFF
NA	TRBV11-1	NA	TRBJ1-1	TGTGCCAGCAGCTTAAGCGGGGGTGAGCTGACTGAAGCTTTCTTT	CASSLSGGELTEAFF
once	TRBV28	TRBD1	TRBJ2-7	TGTGCCAGCAGTTACCGGGACAGGGACGAGCAGTACTTC	CASSYRDRDEQYF
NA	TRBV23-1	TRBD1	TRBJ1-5	TGCGCCAGCAGTCAAGCAGGACAGGGGGCGGGTCAGCCCCAGCATTTT	CASSQAGQGAGQPQHF
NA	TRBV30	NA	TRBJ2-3	TGTGCCTGGAGTGTGGAGGAGCCTAGCACAGATACGCAGTATTTT	CAWSVEEPSTDTQYF
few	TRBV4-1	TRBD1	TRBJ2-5	TGCGCCAGCAGCCAAGAATCGCCGACAGGGTATTTCCAAGAGACCCAGTACTTC	CASSQESPTGYFQETQYF
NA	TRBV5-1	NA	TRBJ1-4	TGCGCCAGCAGCTTGGCGGAGGGTGTGGGGGAAAAACTGTTTTTT	CASSLAEGVGEKLFF
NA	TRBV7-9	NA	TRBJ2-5	TGTTCCAGCAGCCGTAGTAGGTGGGGGCAGGAAGAGACCCAGTACTTC	CSSSRSRWGQEETQYF
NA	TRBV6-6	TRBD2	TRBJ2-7	TGTGCCAGCAGTTACTCGGCGGGGGGGGCCTACGAGCAGTACTTC	CASSYSAGGAYEQYF
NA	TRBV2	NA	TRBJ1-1	TGTGCCAGCAGGGGAGGGTACACTGAAGCTTTCTTT	CASRGGYTEAFF
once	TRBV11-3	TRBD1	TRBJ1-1	TGTGCCAGCAGCTTAGGACAGGGCAACACTGAAGCTTTCTTT	CASSLGQGNTEAFF
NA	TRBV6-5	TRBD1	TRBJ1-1	TGTGCCAGCGGAGGACAGGCTAAGACTGAAGCTTTCTTT	CASGGQAKTEAFF
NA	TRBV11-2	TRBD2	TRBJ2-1	TGTGCCAGCAGCCAAATATCCGGGACTAGCGGGGGGGCCCATGAGCAGTTCTTC	CASSQISGTSGGAHEQFF
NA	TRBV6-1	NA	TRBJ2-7	TGTGCCAGCAGCCCGGGGCAGGGGAACACCTACGAGCAGTACTTC	CASSPGQGNTYEQYF
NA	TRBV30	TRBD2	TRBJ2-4	TGTGCCTGGAGTGTCCCCTCGGGATGGGAGGGAAACATTCAGTACTTC	CAWSVPSGWEGNIQYF